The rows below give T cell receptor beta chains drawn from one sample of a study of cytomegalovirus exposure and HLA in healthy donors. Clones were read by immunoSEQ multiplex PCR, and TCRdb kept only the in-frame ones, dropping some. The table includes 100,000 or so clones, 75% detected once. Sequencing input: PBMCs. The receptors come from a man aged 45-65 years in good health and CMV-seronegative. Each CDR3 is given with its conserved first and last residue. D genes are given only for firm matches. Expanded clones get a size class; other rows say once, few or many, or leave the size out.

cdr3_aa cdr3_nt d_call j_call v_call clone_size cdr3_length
CASSTGGMANTGELFF TGTGCCAGTAGTACCGGGGGGATGGCGAACACCGGGGAGCTGTTTTTT TRBD2 TRBJ2-2 TRBV19 once 16
CAWLPQVGYGYTF TGTGCCTGGCTCCCCCAGGTGGGCTATGGCTACACCTTC . TRBJ1-2 TRBV30 once 13
CASSYSASDYYEQYF TGTGCCAGCAGTTACTCGGCTAGCGATTACTACGAGCAGTACTTC . TRBJ2-7 TRBV6-6 . 15
CASSQDPRTGGVKNIQYF TGCGCCAGCAGCCAGGACCCTCGGACAGGGGGGGTCAAAAACATTCAGTACTTC TRBD1 TRBJ2-4 TRBV4-3 . 18
CASSYGTAFSYEQYF TGTGCCAGCAGTTACGGGACAGCCTTTTCCTACGAGCAGTACTTC TRBD1 TRBJ2-7 TRBV6-5 . 15
CASSRDRGLDTQYF TGTGCCAGCAGCCGGGACAGGGGCCTAGATACGCAGTATTTT TRBD1 TRBJ2-3 TRBV7-8 . 14
CASSLASSWGSYNEQFF TGTGCCAGCAGCTTAGCGTCTAGCTGGGGCTCCTACAATGAGCAGTTCTTC . TRBJ2-1 TRBV7-9 . 17
CAWRRRTGRSYEQYF TGTGCCTGGAGGCGAAGGACAGGGCGTAGTTACGAGCAGTACTTC TRBD1 TRBJ2-7 TRBV30 . 15
CASSPGQGGSPLHF TGTGCCAGCAGCCCCGGACAGGGGGGTTCACCCCTCCACTTT TRBD1 TRBJ1-6 TRBV2 . 14
CASSEAQVRQGQYF TGTGCCAGCAGTGAAGCCCAAGTCAGGCAGGGGCAGTACTTC . TRBJ2-5 TRBV2 . 14
CASSLRGAPSSTDTQYF TGTGCCAGCAGCTTGCGGGGAGCCCCCTCTAGCACAGATACGCAGTATTTT . TRBJ2-3 TRBV7-9 . 17
CASRGQVDEQYF TGTGCCAGCAGAGGACAGGTTGACGAGCAGTACTTC TRBD1 TRBJ2-7 TRBV5-6 . 12
CASRGGFDDNQPQHF TGTGCCAGCAGGGGGGGGTTTGATGACAATCAGCCCCAGCATTTT . TRBJ1-5 TRBV6-5 few 15
CASSQSRAEEDNQPQHF TGCGCCAGCAGTCAATCCCGTGCCGAGGAGGACAATCAGCCCCAGCATTTT . TRBJ1-5 TRBV23-1 . 17
CASSPAQGTSTDTQYF TGTGCCAGCAGCCCAGCCCAGGGTACGAGCACAGATACGCAGTATTTT . TRBJ2-3 TRBV7-6 . 16
CASSVGQVRSGNTIYF TGTGCCAGCAGCGTAGGGCAGGTTCGCTCTGGAAACACCATATATTTT . TRBJ1-3 TRBV9 . 16
CASSVGLAGGVWDTQYF TGTGCCAGCAGCGTAGGGCTAGCGGGAGGGGTGTGGGATACGCAGTATTTT TRBD2 TRBJ2-3 TRBV9 . 17
CASRPNRNTEAFF TGTGCCAGCAGACCGAACAGGAACACTGAAGCTTTCTTT . TRBJ1-1 TRBV28 . 13
CARETSGSLDTGELFF TGTGCCAGGGAGACTAGCGGGAGTTTGGACACCGGGGAGCTGTTTTTT TRBD2 TRBJ2-2 TRBV6-4 . 16
CASSNCRQSGNGWHSLPYEQYF TGTGCCAGCAGCAACTGCCGACAGTCAGGTAACGGGTGGCATAGCCTGCCCTACGAGCAGTACTTC . TRBJ2-7 TRBV21-1 . 22
CASSSRQGNTGELFF TGTGCCAGCAGTTCAAGACAGGGGAACACCGGGGAGCTGTTTTTT TRBD1 TRBJ2-2 TRBV6-6 . 15
CASSLASGRSDNEQFF TGCGCCAGCAGCTTGGCCAGCGGGAGGTCCGACAATGAGCAGTTCTTC TRBD2 TRBJ2-1 TRBV5-1 . 16
CASSSGFSGSSNTQYF TGTGCCAGCAGCTCTGGCTTCAGCGGGAGCTCAAATACGCAGTATTTT TRBD2 TRBJ2-3 TRBV11-2 . 16
CASRRQGAYEQYF TGTGCCAGCAGAAGACAGGGGGCCTACGAGCAGTACTTC TRBD1 TRBJ2-7 TRBV27 . 13
CASSLVSDTSTDTQYF TGTGCCAGCAGCTTAGTCTCTGATACTAGCACAGATACGCAGTATTTT . TRBJ2-3 TRBV7-2 . 16
CASSEEGRGLGYTF TGTGCCAGCAGTGAAGAGGGGAGGGGACTTGGCTACACCTTC . TRBJ1-2 TRBV2 few 14
CASSLAGSYNEQFF TGCGCCAGCAGCTTGGCAGGGTCCTACAATGAGCAGTTCTTC . TRBJ2-1 TRBV5-1 once 14
CASSFGDQETQYF TGTGCCAGCAGCTTCGGAGACCAAGAGACCCAGTACTTC . TRBJ2-5 TRBV5-6 . 13
CASSPVAGAPYNEQFF TGTGCCAGCAGCCCGGTAGCGGGGGCCCCCTACAATGAGCAGTTCTTC TRBD2 TRBJ2-1 TRBV7-2 once 16
CASSGGQGSKDEQFF TGTGCCAGCAGCGGAGGGCAGGGAAGTAAGGATGAGCAGTTCTTC . TRBJ2-1 TRBV7-3 few 15
CASSLGASGANVLTF TGTGCCAGCAGTCTCGGAGCCTCTGGGGCCAACGTCCTGACTTTC . TRBJ2-6 TRBV27 once 15
CASSPDRGRGGYGYTF TGTGCCAGCAGCCCCGACAGGGGGCGGGGGGGATATGGCTACACCTTC TRBD1 TRBJ1-2 TRBV2 . 16
CAWSPHASSYNSPLHF TGTGCCTGGAGTCCCCACGCGAGCTCCTATAATTCACCCCTCCACTTT . TRBJ1-6 TRBV30 . 16
CASSQGGTENTEAFF TGTGCCAGCAGCCAAGGTGGGACAGAGAACACTGAAGCTTTCTTT TRBD1 TRBJ1-1 TRBV4-2 . 15
CASGREQGGYTF TGTGCTAGTGGCCGCGAGCAGGGCGGCTACACCTTC . TRBJ1-2 TRBV12-5 . 12
CASSHTPGQGNEKLFF TGCGCCAGCAGCCACACCCCGGGACAAGGTAATGAAAAACTGTTTTTT . TRBJ1-4 TRBV4-1 . 16
CSVAAGMRGTEAFF TGCAGCGTTGCAGCGGGGATGCGTGGCACTGAAGCTTTCTTT . TRBJ1-1 TRBV29-1 once 14
CASSLGQTNSPLHF TGTGCCAGCAGCTTAGGACAGACCAATTCACCCCTCCACTTT . TRBJ1-6 TRBV11-3 . 14
CASRQTSGTYEQYF TGCGCCAGCAGACAGACTAGCGGGACCTACGAGCAGTACTTC TRBD2 TRBJ2-7 TRBV5-1 . 14